Listed below are T cell receptor beta chains from one sample, sequenced in a study of blood T cell repertoires in COVID-19. Libraries were prepared by immunoSEQ multiplex PCR; TCRdb keeps only in-frame clonotypes and omits some of them. The sample lists approximately 120,000 clones, roughly three quarters occurring once. The sequencing input was peripheral blood. These receptors all stem from a man aged 35 to 55 with active or convalescent COVID-19. Both conserved end residues are part of each CDR3. The D gene is left open where the match is weak. Expanded clones get a size class; other rows say once, few or many, or leave the size out.

CDR3nt: TGTGCCAGTAGTCCGCGCCTCCGACAGGGAGGTAATGAAAAACTGTTTTTT
CDR3aa: CASSPRLRQGGNEKLFF
v_gene: TRBV19
j_gene: TRBJ1-4
d_gene: TRBD1
abundance: NA

CDR3nt: TGTGCCAGCAGCCGACTAGTCGGAGACAATGAGCAGTTCTTC
CDR3aa: CASSRLVGDNEQFF
v_gene: TRBV3-1/TRBV3-2
j_gene: TRBJ2-1
d_gene: NA
abundance: NA

CDR3nt: TGTGCCAGCAGTGAAGCATTTGGGGGGTTGGGGACCTTC
CDR3aa: CASSEAFGGLGTF
v_gene: TRBV6-1
j_gene: TRBJ1-2
d_gene: NA
abundance: NA

CDR3nt: TGTGCCAGCAGGGGGGACAGGGGCCACTCACCCCTCCACTTT
CDR3aa: CASRGDRGHSPLHF
v_gene: TRBV2
j_gene: TRBJ1-6
d_gene: TRBD1
abundance: NA

CDR3nt: TGTGCCAGCAGCAAAGAGGCGGTTAACTATGGCTACACCTTC
CDR3aa: CASSKEAVNYGYTF
v_gene: TRBV6-5
j_gene: TRBJ1-2
d_gene: NA
abundance: NA

CDR3nt: TGTGCCAGCAGTTTAACACCACTGGAGGAGACCCAGTACTTC
CDR3aa: CASSLTPLEETQYF
v_gene: TRBV28
j_gene: TRBJ2-5
d_gene: NA
abundance: once

CDR3nt: TGTGCCAGCAGCTTAGGGGGGCCTTATGGCTACACCTTC
CDR3aa: CASSLGGPYGYTF
v_gene: TRBV7-2
j_gene: TRBJ1-2
d_gene: NA
abundance: NA

CDR3nt: TGTGCCAGCAGTTTGACAGGATGGGCAACTAATGAAAAACTGTTTTTT
CDR3aa: CASSLTGWATNEKLFF
v_gene: TRBV27
j_gene: TRBJ1-4
d_gene: NA
abundance: NA

CDR3nt: TGTGCCTGGAGTGTAGGTCCAGGGGTGAGGCAGCCCCAGCATTTT
CDR3aa: CAWSVGPGVRQPQHF
v_gene: TRBV30
j_gene: TRBJ1-5
d_gene: NA
abundance: NA

CDR3nt: TGTGCCAGCAGTTACCCCCTCGCGGCTGAAGCTTTCTTT
CDR3aa: CASSYPLAAEAFF
v_gene: TRBV6-5
j_gene: TRBJ1-1
d_gene: NA
abundance: NA

CDR3nt: TGTGCCAGCAGCGCGACAGGGGGCTCCTATAATTCACCCCTCCACTTT
CDR3aa: CASSATGGSYNSPLHF
v_gene: TRBV7-6
j_gene: TRBJ1-6
d_gene: TRBD1
abundance: once

CDR3nt: TGTGCCAGCAGCCAAGTAGGGCTAGCGGGGTCCTACGAGCAGTACTTC
CDR3aa: CASSQVGLAGSYEQYF
v_gene: TRBV3-1/TRBV3-2
j_gene: TRBJ2-7
d_gene: TRBD2
abundance: once

CDR3nt: TGTGCCAGTACCTCGGTCGGCGAGCAGTACTTC
CDR3aa: CASTSVGEQYF
v_gene: TRBV19
j_gene: TRBJ2-7
d_gene: NA
abundance: NA

CDR3nt: TGTGTCAGAAGCTTAGAGGCTGCAGGGGGCCTAAATCAGCCCCAGCATTTT
CDR3aa: CVRSLEAAGGLNQPQHF
v_gene: TRBV7-5
j_gene: TRBJ1-5
d_gene: NA
abundance: few

CDR3nt: TGTGCCAGCAGCCCCACAGGGTTGTCAGATACGCAGTATTTT
CDR3aa: CASSPTGLSDTQYF
v_gene: TRBV14
j_gene: TRBJ2-3
d_gene: NA
abundance: NA

CDR3nt: TGTGCCAGCAGCCAAGACCCGACAGAGGCTGCGTATGGAAAACTGTTTTTT
CDR3aa: CASSQDPTEAAYGKLFF
v_gene: TRBV4-2
j_gene: TRBJ1-4
d_gene: NA
abundance: NA

CDR3nt: TGTGCCAGCAGTTTATCGGGGATTGCAGCTTTCTTT
CDR3aa: CASSLSGIAAFF
v_gene: TRBV28
j_gene: TRBJ1-1
d_gene: NA
abundance: NA

CDR3nt: TGTGCCAGCAGTACGACAGGGAATGGGTACGAGCAGTACTTC
CDR3aa: CASSTTGNGYEQYF
v_gene: TRBV6-2/TRBV6-3
j_gene: TRBJ2-7
d_gene: TRBD1
abundance: NA

CDR3nt: TGTGCCAGCAGCTTAGCAGGGAACTATGGCTACACCTTC
CDR3aa: CASSLAGNYGYTF
v_gene: TRBV7-3
j_gene: TRBJ1-2
d_gene: NA
abundance: NA

CDR3nt: TGTGCCAGCAGTCCAACAGGGTTGCGGGAGCTGTTTTTT
CDR3aa: CASSPTGLRELFF
v_gene: TRBV14
j_gene: TRBJ2-2
d_gene: NA
abundance: NA

CDR3nt: TGTGCCAGCAGTCAGGGGACAGGGGATGGCGAGCAGTACTTC
CDR3aa: CASSQGTGDGEQYF
v_gene: TRBV27
j_gene: TRBJ2-7
d_gene: TRBD1
abundance: NA

CDR3nt: TGTGCCACCAGCAGAGATAGGGGATACCAGCCCCAGCATTTT
CDR3aa: CATSRDRGYQPQHF
v_gene: TRBV15
j_gene: TRBJ1-5
d_gene: NA
abundance: NA

CDR3nt: TGTGCCGCCCAGGGGGCAGCGAACACCGGGGAGCTGTTTTTT
CDR3aa: CAAQGAANTGELFF
v_gene: TRBV6-5
j_gene: TRBJ2-2
d_gene: TRBD1
abundance: NA

CDR3nt: TGTGCCACCGCGGGACAGGGCTCCTACGAGCAGTACTTC
CDR3aa: CATAGQGSYEQYF
v_gene: TRBV10-3
j_gene: TRBJ2-7
d_gene: TRBD1
abundance: NA

CDR3nt: TGCAGCGTTGAAGTAACGACAGGAGGAGGCTACACCTTC
CDR3aa: CSVEVTTGGGYTF
v_gene: TRBV29-1
j_gene: TRBJ1-2
d_gene: NA
abundance: NA

CDR3nt: TGCGCCAGCAGCCCGACCGGGACAGGGGAATTCGGGGAGCAGTACTTC
CDR3aa: CASSPTGTGEFGEQYF
v_gene: TRBV5-1
j_gene: TRBJ2-7
d_gene: TRBD1
abundance: NA

CDR3nt: TGTGCCAGCACCGGCGGCGGGGGGCTAGGCGGGGAGCTGTTTTTT
CDR3aa: CASTGGGGLGGELFF
v_gene: TRBV7-9
j_gene: TRBJ2-2
d_gene: TRBD2
abundance: NA

CDR3nt: TGTGCCAGCGGACGGGAGGGCAGCACAGATACGCAGTATTTT
CDR3aa: CASGREGSTDTQYF
v_gene: TRBV2
j_gene: TRBJ2-3
d_gene: TRBD2
abundance: NA

CDR3nt: TGTGCCACCAGTGAGGGGAGTTTCCCAAACACTGAAGCTTTCTTT
CDR3aa: CATSEGSFPNTEAFF
v_gene: TRBV24-1
j_gene: TRBJ1-1
d_gene: NA
abundance: NA

CDR3nt: TGTGCCAGCAGCCCAAAATCCTCCCAGGCCAACGAGCAGTACTTC
CDR3aa: CASSPKSSQANEQYF
v_gene: TRBV9
j_gene: TRBJ2-7
d_gene: NA
abundance: NA

CDR3nt: TGCAGTGCTAGTATGGGGGGGAACACTGAAGCTTTCTTT
CDR3aa: CSASMGGNTEAFF
v_gene: TRBV20-1
j_gene: TRBJ1-1
d_gene: NA
abundance: NA

CDR3nt: TGCGCCAGCAGCCAAGATTGGTCAAGGGGGCAAAACTCTGGAAACACCATATATTTT
CDR3aa: CASSQDWSRGQNSGNTIYF
v_gene: TRBV4-1
j_gene: TRBJ1-3
d_gene: TRBD1
abundance: NA

CDR3nt: TGTGCCAGCGGTTCAGCAGGGAGCAATCAGCCCCAGCATTTT
CDR3aa: CASGSAGSNQPQHF
v_gene: TRBV2
j_gene: TRBJ1-5
d_gene: NA
abundance: NA

CDR3nt: TGCGCCAGCAGCCAGCCCGGGAGGGACAGGGGAGGTGAAAAACTGTTTTTT
CDR3aa: CASSQPGRDRGGEKLFF
v_gene: TRBV4-1
j_gene: TRBJ1-4
d_gene: TRBD1
abundance: NA

CDR3nt: TGTGCCAGCAGCTCCCGGGACTATTTTGGCAATGAGCAGTTCTTC
CDR3aa: CASSSRDYFGNEQFF
v_gene: TRBV7-2
j_gene: TRBJ2-1
d_gene: TRBD2
abundance: NA

CDR3nt: TGTGCCAGCAGCAAGACTAGCGGGGTCGGGCAATACAATGAGCAGTTCTTC
CDR3aa: CASSKTSGVGQYNEQFF
v_gene: TRBV13
j_gene: TRBJ2-1
d_gene: TRBD2
abundance: NA

CDR3nt: TGTGCCACCAGCAGATCACTAGCGGGAGACACAGATACGCAGTATTTT
CDR3aa: CATSRSLAGDTDTQYF
v_gene: TRBV15
j_gene: TRBJ2-3
d_gene: TRBD2
abundance: NA

CDR3nt: TGTGCCAGCAGTGTAGGGGGGGCAAGTACGCAGTATTTT
CDR3aa: CASSVGGASTQYF
v_gene: TRBV7-9
j_gene: TRBJ2-3
d_gene: NA
abundance: once

CDR3nt: TGTGCCAGCAGCTTTCGACCCCTAGCGGGAGTCGGGGAGCTGTTTTTT
CDR3aa: CASSFRPLAGVGELFF
v_gene: TRBV11-3
j_gene: TRBJ2-2
d_gene: TRBD2
abundance: NA

CDR3nt: TGTGCAAGTCGCTATTGGCGGGGTCGACGCGATGAGCAGTTCTTC
CDR3aa: CASRYWRGRRDEQFF
v_gene: TRBV12-2
j_gene: TRBJ2-1
d_gene: NA
abundance: NA

CDR3nt: TGTGCCAGCAGGGATTCGGGGGGTATCACTGAAGCTTTCTTT
CDR3aa: CASRDSGGITEAFF
v_gene: TRBV6-5
j_gene: TRBJ1-1
d_gene: NA
abundance: few

CDR3nt: TGTGCCAGCAGCTTAGGTCCGGGAGGCAGCTCCTACGAGCAGTACTTC
CDR3aa: CASSLGPGGSSYEQYF
v_gene: TRBV7-9
j_gene: TRBJ2-7
d_gene: TRBD2
abundance: NA

CDR3nt: TGTGCCACCAGTGATTCAGGTCAGCCCCAGCATTTT
CDR3aa: CATSDSGQPQHF
v_gene: TRBV24-1
j_gene: TRBJ1-5
d_gene: NA
abundance: few